The 26 T cell receptor beta chains below all came from one sample that was sequenced in a study of T cells in Graves' hyperthyroidism and ophthalmopathy (dated by TCRdb to the late 2010s). Library method: multiplex PCR. Reads for this sample came from an Illumina HiSeq 2000. TCR beta CDR3 regions were amplified from RNA transcripts. The TCR CDR3 was subjected to a first round of RT-PCR using the HTBI primer set and the Qiagen OneStep RT-PCR kit. Starting from the raw public reads, TCRdb applied fastp trimming at Q25, assembled clones with MiXCR and retained in-frame beta chains. CDR3 protein duplicates are merged, each entry listing the most common genes and DNA. This sample is represented by hundreds of thousands of distinct CDR3 sequences; 14% to 15% of them were singletons. The top ten hold roughly 13% of the sample. Sequencing was performed on blood. The receptor set was obtained from a man aged 18 to 29 with Graves' ophthalmopathy.

This clonotype came up a few times. This chain joins TRBV6-4 and TRBJ2-3, with TRBD1 matching 9 bases. Losses at the gene ends were 4 bases for V and 3 bases for J; bases not matched to a gene: 8. The CDR3 extends over 16 amino acids. CDR1 is MRHNA and CDR2 is SNTAGT in the germline V gene. The CDR3 region has the DNA TGTGCCAGCAGTGGCACCCCGGGACAGGGTACAGATACGCAGTATTTT. This translates into CASSGTPGQGTDTQYF.

This clonotype was seen repeatedly, ten times or more. This sequence joins TRBV11-3 and TRBJ2-6; the D gene is possibly TRBD2 (5 bases). Germline V gives CDR1 SGHNT, CDR2 YENEEA. Trimming pared 1 base from V and 2 bases from J, leaving 6 bases between. CDR3 size: 15 residues. CDR3 in DNA: TGTGCCAGCAGCTTAGGAGGGACTGGGGCCAACGTCCTGACTTTC. Protein: CASSLGGTGANVLTF.

CDR3 amino acids: CASSSTLTSNYGYTF. The CDR3 DNA is TGTGCCAGCAGCTCAACACTGACATCTAACTATGGCTACACCTTC. The chain employs TRBV7-9 and TRBJ1-2, with D hard to call. Trimming removed 4 bases from V and 0 bases from J, with 12 bases in between. Germline V gene sequence: CDR1 SEHNR, CDR2 FQNEAQ (reference sequence). This CDR3 is 15 amino acids long. The full variable domain, completed using reference TRBV7-9 and TRBJ1-2, is DTGVSQNPRHKITKRGQNVTFRCDPISEHNRLYWYRQTLGQGPEFLTYFQNEAQLEKSRLLSDRFSAERPKGSFSTLEIQRTEQGDSAMYLCASSSTLTSNYGYTFGSGTRLTVV.

This clonotype was picked up many times. V is TRBV7-2 and J is TRBJ2-7; 11 positions agree with TRBD2. V trimming: 1 base; J trimming: 0 bases; junction bases outside the gene matches: 8. This CDR3 spans 18 amino acids. From germline, CDR1 is SGHTA and CDR2 FQGNSA. DNA of the CDR3: TGTGCCAGCAGCTTAGTGTGGACTAGCGGGCCGTACTCCTACGAGCAGTACTTC. It specifies CASSLVWTSGPYSYEQYF.

In its sample, this clonotype was seen many times. The chain links TRBV7-9 to TRBJ1-5; TRBD1 is a possible D gene (5 bases). Deletions cut 5 bases from V and 7 bases from J, with 21 bases between. This CDR3 is 16 amino acids long. Germline loops: CDR1 SEHNR, CDR2 FQNEAQ (reference sequence). The CDR3 loop reads CASSQYGRGEGQPQHF. The DNA of the CDR3 is TGTGCCAGCAGCCAATACGGGAGGGGTGAAGGGCAGCCCCAGCATTTT.

The sample holds a few counts of this clonotype. The rearrangement joins TRBV5-1 to TRBJ2-1; 10 nucleotides agree with TRBD1. The germline V gene encodes CDR1 SGHRS and CDR2 YFSETQ. CDR3 length: 17 amino acids. V gave up 2 bases and J gave up 6 bases; unmatched junction bases: 11. The CDR3 sequence: CASSFNFPGQGRNEQFF. The CDR3 DNA sequence: TGCGCCAGCAGCTTTAACTTCCCGGGACAGGGGCGCAATGAGCAGTTCTTC.

In its sample, this clonotype was seen many times. This chain links TRBV30 with TRBJ1-5; D may be TRBD1 (6 bases). Trimming stripped 0 bases from V and 7 bases from J, with 16 bases between. The CDR3 is 15 amino acids. Germline CDR1 reads GTSNPN; CDR2 reads SVGIG (reference sequence). CDR3 residues: CAWSVMGGAGQPQHF. CDR3 bases: TGTGCCTGGAGTGTAATGGGGGGCGCGGGGCAGCCCCAGCATTTT.

As concerns this clonotype: A read error may explain this, as a much larger clone is one base away. The V gene is TRBV30, the J gene TRBJ1-5, with 8 bases matching TRBD1. V lost 5 bases and J lost 5; bases outside the gene matches: 2. This CDR3 contains 12 residues. Per germline, CDR1 GTSNPN and CDR2 SVGIG (reference sequence). The CDR3 bases are TGTGCCTGGGGACAGGGAGATCAGCCCCAGCATTTT. This gives the protein CAWGQGDQPQHF.

This clonotype was detected ten times or more. The V call is TRBV20-1, the J call TRBJ1-2, with a tentative D call TRBD1 (5 bases). This CDR3 has 18 residues. The germline CDR1 and CDR2 sequences are DFQATT and SNEGSKA (reference sequence). Trimming removed 6 bases from V and 4 bases from J, with 30 bases in between. The CDR3 bases are TGCAGTGCCCCGAGGGAGGGGTGGCACGAGGTCCACTCCTATGGCTACACCTTC. This sequence encodes CSAPREGWHEVHSYGYTF.

This clonotype was observed at least ten times. The J gene is TRBJ2-1, the V gene TRBV3-1, with 9 bases fitting TRBD2. The germline V gene encodes CDR1 LGHDT and CDR2 YNNKEL (reference sequence). There are 16 residues in the CDR3. V gave up 0 bases and J gave up 5 bases; unmatched junction bases: 5. CDR3 bases: TGTGCCAGCAGCCAAGAGGCTAGCGGGGTAAACAATGAGCAGTTCTTC. This encodes CASSQEASGVNNEQFF.

This clonotype was recorded at least ten times. The V and J genes are TRBV3-1 and TRBJ2-5; perhaps TRBD2 as D (6 bases). This CDR3 region has 14 residues. Trimming removed 2 bases from V and 4 bases from J, with 11 bases in between. Germline CDR1 is LGHDT and CDR2 is YNNKEL (reference sequence). CDR3 nucleotide sequence: TGTGCCAGCAGCCAACGACGGGAGTTAGAGACCCAGTACTTC. Its translation is CASSQRRELETQYF.

This clonotype was recorded many times. This chain joins TRBV6-1 and TRBJ2-3, with D unresolved. From germline, CDR1 is MNHNS and CDR2 SASEGT. The CDR3 runs to 11 residues. The V and J ends lost 2 bases and 6 bases respectively, with 3 bases between them. CDR3 nucleotides: TGTGCCAGCAGTGAAATGGATACGCAGTATTTT. Translated: CASSEMDTQYF.

This clonotype occurred once. This chain joins TRBV29-1 and TRBJ2-7, with D tentatively TRBD1 or TRBD2 (6 bases each). CDR1 and CDR2 from the germline V gene are SQVTM and ANQGSEA. Deletions cut 0 bases from V and 5 bases from J, with 20 bases between. The CDR3 runs to 16 residues. CDR3 residues: CSVEDRGEAAANEQYF. CDR3 nucleotide sequence: TGCAGCGTTGAAGATAGGGGGGAGGCAGCGGCAAACGAGCAGTACTTC.

The sample holds many counts of this clonotype. The rearrangement uses TRBV11-3 and TRBJ2-1, with TRBD2 matching over 7 bases. The CDR3 runs to 14 residues. CDR1 SGHNT and CDR2 YENEEA come from the germline V gene. The trim removed 6 bases at V and 8 bases at J, leaving 10 bases unmatched. This CDR3 reads CASSSLAGVHEQFF. The CDR3 region has the DNA TGTGCCAGCAGTTCTTTGGCGGGGGTGCATGAGCAGTTCTTC.

This clonotype was seen at least ten times. The chain uses TRBV5-1 and TRBJ1-1, with 7 bases fitting TRBD1. Germline CDR1 is SGHRS and CDR2 is YFSETQ. The CDR3 spans 14 residues. Unmatched junction bases numbered 6, after V lost 5 bases and J lost 2 bases. The DNA for the CDR3 is TGCGCCAGCAGTAAGGGGGCGGTTAACACTGAAGCTTTCTTT. It translates to CASSKGAVNTEAFF. The variable domain in full, with the rest retrieved from reference TRBV5-1 and TRBJ1-1, is KAGVTQTPRYLIKTRGQQVTLSCSPISGHRSVSWYQQTPGQGLQFLFEYFSETQRNKGNFPGRFSGRQFSNSRSEMNVSTLELGDSALYLCASSKGAVNTEAFFGQGTRLTVV.

This chain connects TRBV7-8 to TRBJ2-5; TRBD2 might be the D (6 bases). Germline loops: CDR1 SGHVS, CDR2 FQNEAQ. Trimming pared 5 bases from V and 5 bases from J, leaving 12 bases between. This CDR3 comprises 13 residues. CDR3: CASSALAIETQYF. CDR3 DNA: TGTGCCAGCAGCGCCCTAGCGATCGAGACCCAGTACTTC.

The CDR3 region has the DNA TGCAGTGTAGTAAAACAGGGAAGGCCTGAAGCTTTCTTT. This sequence encodes CSVVKQGRPEAFF. The chain joins TRBV20-1 to TRBJ1-1, with TRBD1 as a possible D gene (6 bases). Germline V gives CDR1 DFQATT, CDR2 SNEGSKA (reference sequence). Trimming left V 7 bases short and J 6 bases short, with 18 bases between. The CDR3 covers 13 residues.

As DNA, the CDR3 is TGTGCCGGCCGGGGCTCTGGGGCCAACGTCCTGACTTTC. Amino acids: CAGRGSGANVLTF. The chain recombines TRBV7-9 with TRBJ2-6; weak D call: TRBD2 (5 bases). The CDR3 length is 13 residues. Per germline, CDR1 SEHNR and CDR2 FQNEAQ (reference sequence). V lost 11 bases and J 0 bases, leaving 8 bases between the germline ends.

This chain connects TRBV6-6 to TRBJ1-6; D is unclear. This CDR3 is 17 amino acids long. Trimming removed 0 bases at V and 6 bases at J, with 15 bases between. Germline CDR1 and CDR2: MNHNY and SVGAGI (reference sequence). DNA of the CDR3: TGTGCCAGCAGTTACTCGAGTCCCAGCTGGACTAATTCACCCCTCCACTTT. This translates into CASSYSSPSWTNSPLHF.

This clonotype was seen a handful of times. The chain employs TRBV25-1 and TRBJ2-7, with 11 bases lining up with TRBD2. Germline loops: CDR1 MGHDK, CDR2 SYGVNS. The V segment lost 5 bases and the J segment 7 bases; nucleotides outside the gene matches: 7. The CDR3 length is 14 residues. The CDR3 nucleotides read TGTGCCAGCAGTACCGTAGCGGGAGGGGGGGAGCAGTACTTC. Translation gives CASSTVAGGGEQYF.

Many counts were recorded for this clonotype. The chain combines TRBV7-9 with TRBJ2-5; D tentatively reads TRBD1 or TRBD2 (5 bases each). Germline-derived CDR1 and CDR2 are SEHNR and FQNEAQ (reference sequence). The germline V and J ends were trimmed by 5 bases and 5 bases, with 15 bases remaining between them. The CDR3 extends over 14 amino acids. For the CDR3, the DNA is TGTGCCAGCAGCGAAGGGACCCCCGGGGAGACCCAGTACTTC. Translated: CASSEGTPGETQYF.

This clonotype was counted at least ten times. V and J are TRBV30 and TRBJ2-7; the match to TRBD1 covers 10 bases. CDR3 length equals 12 residues. CDR1 and CDR2 (germline): GTSNPN, SVGIG (reference sequence). With 6 bases clipped from V and 2 bases from J, the junction kept 1 base outside the gene matches. The CDR3 sequence is CACGQGAYEQYF. The CDR3, as DNA: TGTGCCTGCGGACAGGGGGCCTACGAGCAGTACTTC.

This clonotype was seen only a few times. The chain employs TRBV18 and TRBJ2-7, with D perhaps TRBD1 (7 bases). Germline V gene sequence: CDR1 KGHSH, CDR2 LQKENI. The ends were cut back, 3 bases at V and 4 bases at J, with 16 bases in the middle. CDR3 size: 15 residues. This chain's CDR3 is CASSPGLTGTYEQYF. The DNA of the CDR3 is TGTGCCAGCTCACCGGGGTTGACAGGGACTTACGAGCAGTACTTC.

In this sample, this clonotype turned up many times. The chain is built from TRBV3-1 and TRBJ2-7; D perhaps matches TRBD1 (6 bases). V was shortened by 1 base and J by 3 bases, with 10 bases between the two germline ends. Germline lookup yields CDR1 LGHDT and CDR2 YNNKEL (reference sequence). The CDR3 sequence is 14 residues long. The CDR3 sequence: CASSQGGGSYEQYF. In DNA, the CDR3 is TGTGCCAGCAGCCAAGGTGGGGGCAGCTACGAGCAGTACTTC.

This clonotype was detected many times. The chain joins TRBV6-6 to TRBJ1-1, with TRBD1 matching 7 bases. Germline V gene lookup returns CDR1 MNHNY and CDR2 SVGAGI (reference sequence). The trim removed 2 bases at V and 6 bases at J, leaving 6 bases unmatched. The CDR3 runs 14 residues. The CDR3 nucleotides are TGTGCCAGCAGTTACAAACAGGGGTTCGCTGAAGCTTTCTTT. This sequence encodes CASSYKQGFAEAFF.

The sample holds a few counts of this clonotype. The J gene is TRBJ2-2, the V gene TRBV29-1; a possible D gene is TRBD2 (6 bases). Trimming removed 3 bases at V and 4 bases at J, with 24 bases between. The CDR3 is made up of 18 amino acids. Germline V gene sequence: CDR1 SQVTM, CDR2 ANQGSEA. CDR3 sequence (DNA): TGCAGCGTTGAGTTGTTGCCAGGCTCGGGAGCGGGCACCGGGGAGCTGTTTTTT. The encoded protein is CSVELLPGSGAGTGELFF.